A single sample gave rise to the 30 T cell receptor beta chains below, sequenced in a study of immune heterogeneity within non-small cell lung tumors. Per sample, about 600 ng of bulk tumor genomic DNA was the template used. Every primary tumor yielded several biopsies, spaced far apart, that were taken during surgery. With untreated, newly diagnosed non-small cell lung cancer, the patients went on to undergo curative surgery. Multiplex PCR amplified the TCR beta CDR3 region. Its first round ran for approximately 10 cycles with 32 V and 13 J primers. TCRdb redid the calling of the multiplex PCR reads with MiXCR, one entry per CDR3 protein. Here the sample spans roughly 6,500 distinct CDR3 sequences, 22% being singletons. Specimen: lung tumor tissue. The receptors here all came from a female donor with non-small cell lung cancer.

The chain carries TRBV19 and TRBJ2-4; 8 bases align to TRBD1. The CDR3 has 15 amino acids. Germline lookup yields CDR1 LNHDA and CDR2 SQIVND (reference sequence). With 1 base clipped from V and 1 base from J, the junction kept 0 bases outside the gene matches. Here the CDR3 reads CASSIGTGAKNIQYF. DNA of the CDR3: TGTGCCAGTAGTATAGGGACAGGGGCCAAAAACATTCAGTACTTC.

The chain links TRBV5-1 to TRBJ2-3; possibly TRBD1 for D (6 bases). With 3 bases removed from V and 6 bases from J, the gap between germline ends came to 14 bases. Germline assignment: CDR1 SGHRS and CDR2 YFSETQ. This CDR3 is built from 14 residues. The CDR3 loop reads CASSSGTPSDTQYF. CDR3 DNA sequence: TGCGCCAGCAGCTCCGGGACACCGAGTGATACGCAGTATTTT. Full variable domain (remainder filled in from reference TRBV5-1 and TRBJ2-3): KAGVTQTPRYLIKTRGQQVTLSCSPISGHRSVSWYQQTPGQGLQFLFEYFSETQRNKGNFPGRFSGRQFSNSRSEMNVSTLELGDSALYLCASSSGTPSDTQYFGPGTRLTVL.

The rearrangement uses TRBV4-1 and TRBJ2-1; 8 bases fit TRBD2. From germline, CDR1 is MGHRA and CDR2 YSYEKL. The trim removed 1 base at V and 6 bases at J, leaving 14 bases unmatched. The CDR3 contains 18 residues. DNA for the CDR3: TGCGCCAGCAGCCAAGCCGCGGCGGGGGTAACTAGCGGCAATGAGCAGTTCTTC. Protein sequence: CASSQAAAGVTSGNEQFF.

In its sample, this clonotype is medium-sized (0.01 to 0.1%). V gene TRBV5-1 combines with J gene TRBJ2-5; D gene ambiguous. This CDR3 contains 15 residues. The V and J ends lost 0 bases and 3 bases respectively, with 12 bases between them. From germline, CDR1 is SGHRS and CDR2 YFSETQ. The CDR3 spells CASSLAIGTKETQYF. The CDR3 DNA reads TGCGCCAGCAGCTTGGCCATCGGAACTAAAGAGACCCAGTACTTC.

This clonotype was detected a few times. V is TRBV20-1 and J is TRBJ2-5, with a tentative D call TRBD1 (5 bases). The CDR3 consists of 15 residues. Germline V gives CDR1 DFQATT, CDR2 SNEGSKA (reference sequence). V lost 1 base to trimming and J lost 5 bases, with 17 bases between them. CDR3 DNA: TGCAGTGCTAGAGCCCCGTACAGGATTGAGGAGACCCAGTACTTC. It encodes CSARAPYRIEETQYF.

In this sample, this clonotype is medium-sized (0.01 to 0.1%). The chain has TRBV24-1 and TRBJ2-2, with TRBD2 matching over 9 bases. The CDR3 has 13 amino acids. Germline CDR1 is KGHDR and CDR2 is SFDVKD. With V trimmed by 8 bases and J by 7 bases, 4 bases remained unmatched. This CDR3 reads CATKGLANGELFF. The DNA for the CDR3 is TGTGCCACCAAGGGACTAGCCAACGGGGAGCTGTTTTTT.

By its share, this clonotype is medium-sized. The chain couples TRBV28 to TRBJ2-1, with 8 bases that match TRBD1. Germline V CDR1 and CDR2: MDHEN, SYDVKM. V trimming: 4 bases; J trimming: 9 bases; junction bases outside the gene matches: 11. This CDR3 has 15 amino acids. The CDR3 bases are TGTGCCAGCAGTTCCACCCTCACAGGGGGTGTTGAGCAGTTCTTC. Amino acids: CASSSTLTGGVEQFF.

This clonotype was observed a handful of times. The V gene is TRBV6-1, the J gene TRBJ2-7; D gene unclear. This CDR3 contains 12 residues. Per germline, CDR1 MNHNS and CDR2 SASEGT. V gave up 8 bases and J gave up 4 bases, with 12 bases separating them. CDR3 residues: CASWSGEYEQYF. Here the CDR3 DNA reads TGTGCCAGCTGGTCCGGTGAGTACGAGCAGTACTTC.

This clonotype is categorized as medium-sized (0.01 to 0.1%). V is TRBV6-2 or TRBV6-3 and J is TRBJ1-3; unclear D gene. The germline CDR1 and CDR2 sequences are MNHEY and SVGEGT. The CDR3 runs 14 residues. V lost 4 bases and J lost 11, with 18 bases in between. This CDR3 is CASSWRDGQGPIYF. CDR3 nucleotides: TGTGCCAGCAGTTGGAGAGACGGGCAAGGCCCCATATATTTT.

The chain employs TRBV4-1 and TRBJ2-7; 11 bases fit TRBD2. J was trimmed by 2 bases and V by 1 base; bases with no gene match: 1. Germline CDR1 reads MGHRA; CDR2 reads YSYEKL. This CDR3 is built from 15 residues. CDR3 loop: CASSQASGGTYEQYF. The CDR3, as DNA: TGCGCCAGCAGCCAAGCTAGCGGGGGGACCTACGAGCAGTACTTC.

This clonotype is classed as large. This chain links TRBV16 with TRBJ1-5; D remains ambiguous. Germline V gene sequence: CDR1 KGHSY, CDR2 FQNENV. V dropped 0 bases and J dropped 4 bases, with 13 bases sitting between them. The CDR3 sequence is 16 residues long. The CDR3 protein is CASSQSPARNNQPQHF. CDR3 in DNA: TGTGCCAGCAGCCAATCCCCCGCCAGGAATAATCAGCCCCAGCATTTT.

The chain couples TRBV30 to TRBJ2-7, with TRBD1 as a possible D gene (5 bases). Germline V CDR1 and CDR2: GTSNPN, SVGIG (reference sequence). There are 13 residues in the CDR3. Between the trimmed V and J ends, which lost 1 base and 10 bases, there was a span of 17 bases. The CDR3 bases are TGTGCCTGGAGTGCGGGCAGGGCCTCCGATCAGTACTTC. Translation: CAWSAGRASDQYF.

This clonotype was recorded only once. The chain links TRBV5-1 to TRBJ2-3; 9 positions agree with TRBD2. The CDR3 loop spans 17 amino acids. In germline, CDR1 is SGHRS, CDR2 YFSETQ. After removal of 4 bases from V and 4 bases from J, the junction contained 13 bases not matched to a gene. The DNA of the CDR3 is TGCGCCAGCAGCGCCTACCCTAGCGGGAACGAATCAGATACGCAGTATTTT. Translation: CASSAYPSGNESDTQYF. The entire variable domain, with the rest obtained from reference TRBV5-1 and TRBJ2-3, is as follows: KAGVTQTPRYLIKTRGQQVTLSCSPISGHRSVSWYQQTPGQGLQFLFEYFSETQRNKGNFPGRFSGRQFSNSRSEMNVSTLELGDSALYLCASSAYPSGNESDTQYFGPGTRLTVL.

In this sample, this clonotype is medium-sized. This rearrangement joins TRBV10-3 to TRBJ2-2; D is unresolved. V was pared by 10 bases and J by 5 bases, with 8 bases between. Germline-derived CDR1 and CDR2 are ENHRY and SYGVKD. The CDR3 totals 11 residues. The CDR3 DNA follows: TGTGCCAGCCAAAGAACCGGGGAGCTGTTTTTT. It codes for CASQRTGELFF.

As regards this clonotype: This could be a read error, since a much larger clone is one nucleotide away. The gene calls are TRBV19 and TRBJ1-1; D remains unclear. The germline CDR1 and CDR2 sequences are LNHDA and SQIVND (reference sequence). The V end lost 6 bases, the J end lost 6 bases, and 11 bases lay between the germline ends. The CDR3 sequence is 12 residues long. The CDR3 coding sequence is TGTGCCAGTAGGTCACGGGTCGCTGAAGCTTTCTTT. Residues: CASRSRVAEAFF.

The chain recombines TRBV29-1 with TRBJ1-5; D not certain. V was clipped by 6 bases and J by 7 bases, with 16 bases between them. Germline V CDR1 and CDR2: SQVTM, ANQGSEA. CDR3 size: 13 residues. CDR3 DNA: TGCAGCGTCTCGGCGACGGGCTCACAGCCCCAGCATTTT. Amino acids: CSVSATGSQPQHF.

The genes are TRBV18 and TRBJ2-1; 14 nucleotides align to TRBD2. V lost 4 bases and J lost 7; bases outside the gene matches: 6. In germline, CDR1 is KGHSH, CDR2 LQKENI. The CDR3 covers 16 residues. CDR3 DNA: TGTGCCAGCTCACTGCCGGGACTAGCGGGAGTAAATGAGCAGTTCTTC. This encodes CASSLPGLAGVNEQFF.

This chain links TRBV9 with TRBJ1-2; D possibly corresponds to TRBD1 (6 bases). Germline CDR1 SGDLS, CDR2 YYNGEE. The ends were cut back, 0 bases at V and 9 bases at J, with 18 bases in the middle. The CDR3 runs to 15 residues. The CDR3 loop reads CASSVGLQGPIRYTF. In DNA, the CDR3 is TGTGCCAGCAGCGTAGGGCTACAGGGACCCATACGCTACACCTTC.

By sample share, this clonotype is medium-sized. The J gene is TRBJ1-1, the V gene TRBV2; TRBD1 might be the D (5 bases). V gave up 4 bases and J gave up 1 base, with 16 bases separating them. The CDR3 runs to 16 residues. Germline V lookup: CDR1 SNHLY, CDR2 FYNNEI. Here the CDR3 DNA reads TGTGCCAGCAGTGCGGCGGCAGGGTGGAAGAACACTGAAGCTTTCTTT. This encodes CASSAAAGWKNTEAFF.

In this sample, this clonotype is medium-sized. CDR3 in DNA: TGCGCCAGCAGCTTGGCTGCTGGGGTACGGAATGAGCAGTTCTTC. Its protein product is CASSLAAGVRNEQFF. The chain couples TRBV5-1 to TRBJ2-1; D is unresolved. V was shortened by 0 bases and J by 7 bases, with 14 bases between the two germline ends. The CDR3 loop spans 15 amino acids. CDR1 SGHRS and CDR2 YFSETQ come from the germline V gene.

The V call is TRBV6-1, the J call TRBJ2-1; 12 bases agree with TRBD2. The CDR3 length is 18 residues. Germline V gene lookup returns CDR1 MNHNS and CDR2 SASEGT. The J segment lost 5 bases and the V segment lost 5 bases, leaving 13 bases of the junction unmatched. The CDR3 protein is CASSPLTRLAGVDNEQFF. In nucleotides, the CDR3 is TGTGCCAGCAGTCCCCTCACGAGACTAGCGGGAGTCGACAATGAGCAGTTCTTC.

This clonotype is medium-sized in the sample. The CDR3 reads CAIGQDSTDTQYF. The CDR3 nucleotides are TGTGCCATTGGACAGGACAGCACAGATACGCAGTATTTT. The J gene is TRBJ2-3, the V gene TRBV6-2 or TRBV6-3, with 7 positions matching TRBD1. The CDR3 is made up of 13 amino acids. Per the germline V gene, CDR1 is MNHEY and CDR2 is SVGEGT. V was pared by 10 bases and J by 0 bases, with 4 bases of the junction left unmatched.

The V call is TRBV9, the J call TRBJ2-1; D call uncertain. This CDR3 comprises 12 residues. Germline CDR1 is SGDLS and CDR2 is YYNGEE. V was pared by 4 bases and J by 8 bases, with 10 bases between. The DNA for the CDR3 is TGTGCCAGCAGCCCGTATCCGCATGAGCAGTTCTTC. Encoded protein: CASSPYPHEQFF.

This clonotype was detected a few times. The gene calls are TRBV2 and TRBJ1-1; D gene ambiguous. Trimming removed 6 bases at V and 4 bases at J, with 15 bases between. The CDR3 totals 14 residues. Germline V CDR1 and CDR2: SNHLY, FYNNEI. The CDR3 nucleotides read TGTGCCAGCAGGAGTGAAGGTGGCGGCACTGAAGCTTTCTTT. The encoded protein is CASRSEGGGTEAFF.

This clonotype is classed as medium-sized. V is TRBV7-6 and J is TRBJ1-4; D unclear. The V gene lost 1 base and the J gene lost 4 bases, with 7 bases spanning the gap. The germline V gene has CDR1 SGHVS and CDR2 FNYEAQ. The CDR3 length is 14 residues. The CDR3 DNA sequence: TGTGCCAGCAGCTTAGGTTGGATTAATGAAAAACTGTTTTTT. It codes for CASSLGWINEKLFF.

On this clonotype itself: This may be a read error: a much more frequent sequence differs by one nucleotide. The V and J genes are TRBV5-1 and TRBJ1-3; D might be TRBD1 (5 bases). The V gene lost 5 bases and the J gene lost 5 bases, with 17 bases spanning the gap. CDR3 size: 15 residues. Per the germline V gene, CDR1 is SGHRS and CDR2 is YFSETQ. CDR3 in DNA: TGCGCCAGCAGTTTCGGGGACCGTACTCGAAACACCATATATTTT. Protein product: CASSFGDRTRNTIYF.

V usage is TRBV19 and J usage is TRBJ1-3; D possibly corresponds to TRBD1 (6 bases). CDR1 and CDR2 from the germline V gene are LNHDA and SQIVND (reference sequence). The length of the CDR3 is 15 residues. With 3 bases removed from V and 4 bases from J, the gap between germline ends came to 13 bases. CDR3 DNA sequence: TGTGCCAGTAGTATCAACACAGGGCTAGGAAACACCATATATTTT. This sequence encodes CASSINTGLGNTIYF.

Of note for this clonotype: The junction shows a germline mismatch at one end, possibly a read error. The V call is TRBV6-2 or TRBV6-3, the J call TRBJ1-5; a possible D gene is TRBD1 (6 bases). The germline V gene encodes CDR1 MNHEY and CDR2 SVGEGT. The CDR3 contains 13 residues. CDR3 DNA: TGTTCCAGTATGGACAGCGGCAATCAGCCCCAGCATTTT. Translated: CSSMDSGNQPQHF.

By proportion, this clonotype is medium-sized. V gene TRBV5-1 combines with J gene TRBJ1-4; D might be TRBD1 (5 bases). V was cut by 2 bases and J by 2 bases, with 10 bases left in between. CDR3 length: 15 residues. Germline lookup yields CDR1 SGHRS and CDR2 YFSETQ. In DNA, the CDR3 is TGCGCCAGCAGCTTAACAGGTTTCACTAATGAAAAACTGTTTTTT. It specifies CASSLTGFTNEKLFF.

This chain uses TRBV6-4 with TRBJ2-1, with D possibly being TRBD2 (7 bases). CDR3 length: 15 residues. The germline V and J ends were trimmed by 6 bases and 0 bases, with 12 bases remaining between them. Germline V gene lookup returns CDR1 MRHNA and CDR2 SNTAGT. CDR3 protein: CASSGGLSSYNEQFF. The CDR3 DNA sequence: TGTGCCAGCAGCGGGGGGCTGAGCTCCTACAATGAGCAGTTCTTC.